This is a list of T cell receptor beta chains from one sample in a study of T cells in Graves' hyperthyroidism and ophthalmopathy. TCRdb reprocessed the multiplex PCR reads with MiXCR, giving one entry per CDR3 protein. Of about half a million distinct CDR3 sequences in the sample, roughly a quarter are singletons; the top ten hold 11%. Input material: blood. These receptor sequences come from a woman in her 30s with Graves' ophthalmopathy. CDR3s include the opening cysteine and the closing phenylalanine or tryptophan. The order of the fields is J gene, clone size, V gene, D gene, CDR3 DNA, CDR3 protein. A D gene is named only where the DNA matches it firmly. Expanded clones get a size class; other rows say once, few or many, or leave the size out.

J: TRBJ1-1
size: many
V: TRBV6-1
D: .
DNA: TGTGCCAGCATGAGGTTTAACACTGAAACTTTCTTT
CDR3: CASMRFNTETFF

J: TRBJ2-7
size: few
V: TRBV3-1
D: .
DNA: TGTGCCAGCAGTCAAGACGTCCCCTTTACCTACGAGCAGTACTTC
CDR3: CASSQDVPFTYEQYF

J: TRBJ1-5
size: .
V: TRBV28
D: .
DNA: TGTGCCAGCATGGTGGATTGGGGGACGAGCAATCAGCCCCAGCATTTT
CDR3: CASMVDWGTSNQPQHF

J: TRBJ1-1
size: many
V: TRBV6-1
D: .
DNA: TGTGCCAGCAGTGAAGCTGCCAGGGGACTGAAAGCTTTCTTT
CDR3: CASSEAARGLKAFF

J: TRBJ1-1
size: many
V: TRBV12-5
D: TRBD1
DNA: TGTGCTAGTGGGACAGGGTTAGATACTGAAGCTTTCTTT
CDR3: CASGTGLDTEAFF

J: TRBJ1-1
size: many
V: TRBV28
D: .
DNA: TGTGCCAGCAGTCCCAGGACCAAGAACACTGAAGCTTTCTTT
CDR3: CASSPRTKNTEAFF

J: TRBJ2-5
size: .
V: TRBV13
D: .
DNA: TGTGCCAGCAGCGGGCTAGCTTCTCAAGAGACCCAGTACTTC
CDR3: CASSGLASQETQYF

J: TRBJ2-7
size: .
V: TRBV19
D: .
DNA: TGTGCCAGCCACTCCGGGGGGCCCACTAACGAGCAGTACTTC
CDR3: CASHSGGPTNEQYF

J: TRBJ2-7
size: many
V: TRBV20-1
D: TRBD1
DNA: TGCAGTGCTAGTATCGGAACAGGGGCCTACGAGCAGTACTTC
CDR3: CSASIGTGAYEQYF

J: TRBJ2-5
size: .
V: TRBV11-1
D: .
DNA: TGTGCCAGCAGCCCGGACGGACCTCAGACCCAGTACTTC
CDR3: CASSPDGPQTQYF

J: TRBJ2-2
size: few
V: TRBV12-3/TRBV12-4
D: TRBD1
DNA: TGTGCCAGCAGTAGGGACAGACCGAACACCGGGGAGCTGTTTTTT
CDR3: CASSRDRPNTGELFF

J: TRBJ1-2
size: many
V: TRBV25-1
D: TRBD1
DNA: TGTGCCAGCCCCCAGGGGGGAAGTGGCTACACCTTC
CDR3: CASPQGGSGYTF

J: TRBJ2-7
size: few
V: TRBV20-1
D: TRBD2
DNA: TGCAGTGCTAGACCGATAGCGGGGGCGAGCCTAGTGCAGTACTTC
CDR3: CSARPIAGASLVQYF

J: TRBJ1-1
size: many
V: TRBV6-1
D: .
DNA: TGTGCCAGCGGTAAGAACACTGAAGCTTTCTTT
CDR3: CASGKNTEAFF

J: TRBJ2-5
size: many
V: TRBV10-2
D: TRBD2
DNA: TGCGCCAGCAGTGGGACTAGCGGGGCCAAGAGGGAGACCCAGTACTTC
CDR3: CASSGTSGAKRETQYF

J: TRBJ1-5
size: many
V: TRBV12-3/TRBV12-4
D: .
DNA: TGTGCCAGCAGTTTAGTTGGGAAGCCCCAGCATTTT
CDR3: CASSLVGKPQHF

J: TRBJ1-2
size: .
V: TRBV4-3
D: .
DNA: TGCGCCAGCAGCCAAGCCCCCCAGACACGGGGCTACACCTTC
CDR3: CASSQAPQTRGYTF

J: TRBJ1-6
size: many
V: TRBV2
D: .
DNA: TGTGCCAGCAGTGAAGGCCCGGGGGCAAGTTCACCCCTCCACTTT
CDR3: CASSEGPGASSPLHF

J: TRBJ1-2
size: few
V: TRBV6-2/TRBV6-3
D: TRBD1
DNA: TGTGCCAGCAAGAGACAGGGGATCTTGGACTATGGCTACACCTTC
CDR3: CASKRQGILDYGYTF

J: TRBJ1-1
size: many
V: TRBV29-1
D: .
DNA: TGCAGCGTAGGACGGGGGCCGGGCACTGAAGCTTTCTTT
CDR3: CSVGRGPGTEAFF

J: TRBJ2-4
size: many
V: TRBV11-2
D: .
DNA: TGTGCCAGCAGCTTTGAGGTGGGGCAGGAGTACATTCAGTACTTC
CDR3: CASSFEVGQEYIQYF

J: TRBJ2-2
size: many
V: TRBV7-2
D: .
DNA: TGTGCCAGCAGCTTATTGACGGGAAACACCGGGGAGCTGTTTTTT
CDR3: CASSLLTGNTGELFF

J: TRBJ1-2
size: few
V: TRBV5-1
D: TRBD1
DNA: TGCGCCAGCAGCGTAGGGATCGACAGGGTGAACTATGGCTACACCTTC
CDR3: CASSVGIDRVNYGYTF

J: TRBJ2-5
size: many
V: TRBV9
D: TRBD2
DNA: TGTGCCAGCAGCATGGGACTAGCGGGTAACCAAGAGACCCAGTACTTC
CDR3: CASSMGLAGNQETQYF

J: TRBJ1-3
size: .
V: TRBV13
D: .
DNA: TGTGCCAGCAGCGTCAAGTGGACAGTAAACACCATATATTTT
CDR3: CASSVKWTVNTIYF

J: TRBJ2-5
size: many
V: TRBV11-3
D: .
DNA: TGTGCCAGCAGCCTCACCGACAGCTTACAAGAGACCCAGTACTTC
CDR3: CASSLTDSLQETQYF

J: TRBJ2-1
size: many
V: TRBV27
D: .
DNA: TGTGCCAGCAGTTTTCCGGGGCTAGCGATCGATGAGCAGTTCTTC
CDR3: CASSFPGLAIDEQFF

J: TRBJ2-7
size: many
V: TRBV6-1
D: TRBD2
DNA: TGTGCCAGCAGTCCAGCGGGGGCTGACTACGAGCAGTACTTC
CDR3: CASSPAGADYEQYF

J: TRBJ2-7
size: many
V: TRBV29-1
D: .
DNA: TGCAGCGTTGCCCACAGGGTAATCTCTGTCTACGAGCAGTACTTC
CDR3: CSVAHRVISVYEQYF

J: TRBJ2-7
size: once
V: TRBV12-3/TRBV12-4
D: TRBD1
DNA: TGTGCCAGCAGCCACTCGAGGACAGGCTGGTACGAGCAGTACTTC
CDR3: CASSHSRTGWYEQYF

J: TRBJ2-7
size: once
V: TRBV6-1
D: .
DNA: TGTGCCAGCAGGCGGGGGCCTGCCTACGAGCAGTACTTC
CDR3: CASRRGPAYEQYF

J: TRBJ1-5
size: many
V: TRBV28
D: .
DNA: TGTGCCAGCAGTTTGTCTGGGGTAGAACAGCCCCAGCATTTT
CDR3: CASSLSGVEQPQHF

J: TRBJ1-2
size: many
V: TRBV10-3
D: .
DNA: TGTGCCATCAATAGGGGAGGAATGGAGGGCTACACCTTC
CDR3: CAINRGGMEGYTF

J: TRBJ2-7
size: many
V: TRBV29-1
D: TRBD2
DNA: TGCAGCGTGGACCGTGGGACTAGCGGGGCTGAGCAGTACTTC
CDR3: CSVDRGTSGAEQYF

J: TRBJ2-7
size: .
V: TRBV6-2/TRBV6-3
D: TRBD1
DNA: TGTGCCAGCAGTAAACACAGGGGGGTCTACGAGCAGTACTTC
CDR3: CASSKHRGVYEQYF

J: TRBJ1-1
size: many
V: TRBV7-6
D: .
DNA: TGTGCCAGCAGCTTAGCCACAGGGTATACTGAAGCTTTCTTT
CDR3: CASSLATGYTEAFF